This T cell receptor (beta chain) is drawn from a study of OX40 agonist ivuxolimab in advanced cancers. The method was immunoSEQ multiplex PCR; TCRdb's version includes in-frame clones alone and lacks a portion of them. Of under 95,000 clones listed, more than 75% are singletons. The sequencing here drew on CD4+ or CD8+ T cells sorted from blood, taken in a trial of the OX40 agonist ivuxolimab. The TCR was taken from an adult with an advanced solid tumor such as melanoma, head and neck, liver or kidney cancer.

Here the CDR3 reads CASSEKKSGGAVGDTQYF. The CDR3 region has the DNA TGTGCCAGCAGTGAAAAGAAAAGCGGGGGGGCTGTGGGAGATACGCAGTATTTT. The J gene is TRBJ2-3, the V gene TRBV6-1; 10 bases align to TRBD2. In germline, CDR1 is MNHNS, CDR2 SASEGT. V trimming: 2 bases; J trimming: 5 bases; junction bases outside the gene matches: 13. The CDR3 totals 18 residues.